The 3 T cell receptor beta chains below come from one sample, sequenced in a study of T cell repertoires in cytomegalovirus infection. From the reads, TCRdb called clonotypes with MiXCR, one entry per CDR3 protein. The sample records 380,000 or so distinct CDR3 sequences, roughly 34% being singletons. Their antigens remain unidentified. The starting material was cultured PBMCs, obtained from culture after CMV antigen stimulation. These receptors all stem from a human donor in good health (CMV status not recorded). Some clones in this sample may be carry-over from other donors' samples.

This chain connects TRBV6-2 or TRBV6-3 to TRBJ2-1; D tentatively fits TRBD1 or TRBD2 (6 bases each). Trimming shortened V by 4 bases and J by 9 bases, and 13 bases separated the two germline ends. The CDR3 consists of 13 residues. In germline, CDR1 is MNHEY, CDR2 SVGEGT. The CDR3 bases are TGTGCCAGCAGTTTGGGTTGGGGGGCTGAGCAGTTCTTC. Its translation: CASSLGWGAEQFF.

CDR3 protein: CASRPKSGNQNEQYF. The CDR3 DNA follows: TGTGCCAGCAGACCCAAAAGCGGGAACCAGAACGAGCAGTACTTC. The chain employs TRBV6-8 and TRBJ2-7; 7 nucleotides match TRBD2. The CDR3 spans 15 residues. V lost 6 bases and J lost 5; bases outside the gene matches: 13. The germline V gene encodes CDR1 MNHGY and CDR2 SAAAGT.

The rearrangement joins TRBV6-6 to TRBJ2-3; no clear D gene. V was clipped by 0 bases and J by 7 bases, with 11 bases between them. Germline assignment: CDR1 MNHNY and CDR2 SVGAGI (reference sequence). The length of the CDR3 is 14 residues. CDR3 loop: CASSYSAGTYTQYF. In DNA form, the CDR3 reads TGTGCCAGCAGTTACTCGGCCGGAACTTATACGCAGTATTTT.